This T cell receptor beta chain was captured in a study of cytomegalovirus exposure and HLA in healthy donors. Donors sampled were nominally healthy, though unrecorded immune exposures were likely. With regard to this clone: Antigen: not known.

Researchers ran the PCR with 60 Vbeta and 13 Jbeta primers. The method was immunoSEQ multiplex PCR; TCRdb's version includes in-frame clones alone and lacks a portion of them. The repertoire has 40,000 to 55,000 clones, roughly 60% of them found once; the top ten carry approximately 12%. CDR1 is LGHNA and CDR2 is YSLEER in the germline V gene. This CDR3 comprises 14 residues. V lost 3 bases and J 0 bases, leaving 9 bases between the germline ends. Points from the study as a whole: In a later analysis, at a false discovery rate of 0.05, 15,000 to 20,000 TCR beta sequences matched HLA alleles.

This receptor was taken from a man in his 60s in good health and CMV-seropositive. Sequenced input: PBMCs. The chain carries TRBV4-3 and TRBJ2-7, with D possibly being TRBD1 (5 bases). CDR3 residues: CASSQGRNSYEQYF. Here the CDR3 DNA reads TGCGCCAGCAGCCAGGGGCGGAACTCCTACGAGCAGTACTTC.